This TCR beta chain comes out of a study of regulatory T cells in long-lasting Graves disease. The ends were cut back, 11 bases at V and 7 bases at J, with 15 bases in the middle. The CDR3 loop spans 13 amino acids. Time point meaning: persistent/refractory GD, antithyroid drugs over 5 years with positive TRAb. RNA isolated from PBMCs was used to make the TCR library. For TCR beta, libraries came from iRepertoire HTBI primers and Arm-PCR of CDR3 regions. TCRdb redid the calling of the multiplex PCR reads with MiXCR, one entry per CDR3 protein. This table has a few hundred thousand distinct CDR3 sequences, under 25% appearing once. This clonotype occurred many times.

This TCR came from a female donor with Graves disease. Sequencing was performed on peripheral blood mononuclear cells (PBMCs), taken when the disease was refractory, from a patient treated with antithyroid drugs. The chain carries TRBV12-3 or TRBV12-4 and TRBJ1-6, with D hard to call. The CDR3 region has the DNA TGTGCCTCGACAACCCCGGGGAATTCACCCCTCCACTTT. Protein: CASTTPGNSPLHF.